The 14 T cell receptor beta chains below were found in one sample sequenced in a study of blood T cell repertoires in COVID-19. The repertoire was sequenced with immunoSEQ multiplex PCR; TCRdb's copy has only in-frame clones and lacks some. The repertoire includes around 200,000 clones, about four fifths of them detected once, and about 7% sits in the top ten. The sample consisted of peripheral blood. All receptors come from a human donor in a cohort sampled during active COVID-19.

V gene TRBV6-1 combines with J gene TRBJ2-2; tentatively, D is TRBD2 (7 bases). The V and J ends lost 2 bases and 0 bases respectively, with 19 bases between them. In germline, CDR1 is MNHNS, CDR2 SASEGT. The CDR3 runs 19 residues. CDR3 residues: CASSERGGRWGSNTGELFF. The DNA for the CDR3 is TGTGCCAGCAGTGAAAGGGGGGGAAGGTGGGGCTCGAACACCGGGGAGCTGTTTTTT.

The J gene is TRBJ2-1, the V gene TRBV7-9, with 7 bases lining up with TRBD2. The CDR3 is 13 amino acids. Germline lookup yields CDR1 SEHNR and CDR2 FQNEAQ (reference sequence). The J segment lost 6 bases and the V segment lost 5 bases, leaving 4 bases of the junction unmatched. CDR3 DNA: TGTGCCAGCAGCCCACTAGCGACCAATGAGCAGTTCTTC. Protein product: CASSPLATNEQFF.

The V gene is TRBV7-2, the J gene TRBJ2-3; 9 bases are a match to TRBD1. V shed 6 bases, J shed 6 bases, and the junction held 10 bases outside the gene matches. Per germline, CDR1 SGHTA and CDR2 FQGNSA. The CDR3 loop spans 15 amino acids. The chain's CDR3 is CASSPVSDRGDTQYF. CDR3 DNA: TGTGCCAGCAGTCCCGTTAGTGACAGGGGGGATACGCAGTATTTT.

This chain links TRBV5-6 with TRBJ1-2; 12 bases align to TRBD1. Germline CDR1 reads SGHDT; CDR2 reads YYEEEE. V lost 4 bases and J lost 4; bases outside the gene matches: 17. This CDR3 has 19 residues. The CDR3: CASSLSEEGQGAKGYGYTF. CDR3 DNA: TGTGCCAGCAGCCTCTCCGAGGAGGGACAGGGGGCCAAGGGCTATGGCTACACCTTC. The full variable domain, its missing parts supplied by reference TRBV5-6 and TRBJ1-2, is DAGVTQSPTHLIKTRGQQVTLRCSPKSGHDTVSWYQQALGQGPQFIFQYYEEEERQRGNFPDRFSGHQFPNYSSELNVNALLLGDSALYLCASSLSEEGQGAKGYGYTFGSGTRLTVV.

This clone has a single count. The DNA for the CDR3 is TGTGCCAGCTCAGCACGAGGACAGAATTACGAGCAGTACTTC. This gives the protein CASSARGQNYEQYF. This chain uses TRBV18 with TRBJ2-7; a possible D gene is TRBD1 (6 bases). Germline V lookup: CDR1 KGHSH, CDR2 LQKENI. V lost 5 bases and J lost 4, with 15 bases in between. The CDR3 consists of 14 residues.

The chain carries TRBV9 and TRBJ1-5, with 7 bases matching TRBD1. The CDR3 consists of 14 residues. V was pared by 3 bases and J by 3 bases, with 3 bases of the junction left unmatched. Germline CDR1 SGDLS, CDR2 YYNGEE. This CDR3 reads CASSGGTDNQPQHF. In DNA, the CDR3 is TGTGCCAGCAGCGGAGGGACAGACAATCAGCCCCAGCATTTT.

A word on this clone: Other nucleotide sequences from this sample produce the same CDR3. This chain uses TRBV12-3 or TRBV12-4 with TRBJ1-2; D ambiguous. CDR3 length: 12 amino acids. The V gene lost 2 bases and the J gene lost 5 bases, with 6 bases spanning the gap. CDR3 residues: CASSLSLYGYTF. As DNA, the CDR3 is TGTGCCAGCAGTTTATCATTGTATGGCTACACCTTC.

In this sample, this clone turned up once. Here the CDR3 reads CASTRFRGNEKLFF. Written as DNA, the CDR3 is TGTGCCAGCACTCGGTTCCGAGGTAATGAAAAACTGTTTTTT. V is TRBV2 and J is TRBJ1-4, with unresolved D. The germline V gene encodes CDR1 SNHLY and CDR2 FYNNEI. The CDR3 is made up of 14 amino acids. Trimming took off 7 bases at V and 4 bases at J, with 13 bases between the two ends.

The rearrangement uses TRBV5-1 and TRBJ1-2; 7 bases map to TRBD1. The CDR3 loop spans 15 amino acids. In germline, CDR1 is SGHRS, CDR2 YFSETQ. Trimming cost V 1 base and J 4 bases; bases outside gene matches: 7. In nucleotides, the CDR3 is TGCGCCAGCAGCTTGATCCGGGACAGAATCTATGGCTACACCTTC. Translating gives CASSLIRDRIYGYTF.

The genes are TRBV29-1 and TRBJ1-1, with D possibly TRBD1 on 6 matching bases. The CDR3 runs 12 residues. V lost 7 bases, J lost 1 base, and 10 bases lay in between. CDR1 SQVTM and CDR2 ANQGSEA come from the germline V gene. Here the CDR3 reads CSAGTSNTEAFF. As DNA, the CDR3 is TGCAGCGCCGGGACATCGAACACTGAAGCTTTCTTT.

V is TRBV19 and J is TRBJ2-7; TRBD1 matches at 8 bases. Germline assignment: CDR1 LNHDA and CDR2 SQIVND (reference sequence). Trimming at V came to 6 bases and at J to 7 bases, leaving 11 bases not matched to a gene. This CDR3 has 14 residues. The CDR3 coding sequence is TGTGCCAGTAGCGTTGGACAGGGTAGTCGGGAGCAGTACTTC. As protein: CASSVGQGSREQYF.

This sequence joins TRBV7-9 and TRBJ1-4, with TRBD1 matching 9 bases. CDR3 length equals 16 residues. The V gene end was trimmed by 0 bases and the J gene end by 4 bases; junction bases not matched to a gene: 3. The germline CDR1 and CDR2 sequences are SEHNR and FQNEAQ (reference sequence). In nucleotides, the CDR3 is TGTGCCAGCAGCTTAGCCTACAGGGGGCGTAATGAAAAACTGTTTTTT. It specifies CASSLAYRGRNEKLFF.

The chain combines TRBV13 with TRBJ2-4; D might be TRBD2 (5 bases). The CDR3 length is 15 residues. Germline CDR1 reads PRHDT; CDR2 reads FYEKMQ (reference sequence). V lost 3 bases, J lost 0 bases, and 9 bases lay in between. The CDR3 DNA sequence: TGTGCCAGCAGCTTCCGGGGAGTAGCCAAAAACATTCAGTACTTC. Translation: CASSFRGVAKNIQYF.

J is TRBJ1-1 and V is TRBV5-1; 7 positions agree with TRBD1. The CDR3 is 14 amino acids. The J segment lost 5 bases and the V segment lost 1 base, leaving 5 bases of the junction unmatched. CDR1 and CDR2 (germline): SGHRS, YFSETQ. The CDR3 sequence is CASSLFARGTEAFF. Written as DNA, the CDR3 is TGCGCCAGCAGCTTGTTCGCCAGGGGGACTGAAGCTTTCTTT.